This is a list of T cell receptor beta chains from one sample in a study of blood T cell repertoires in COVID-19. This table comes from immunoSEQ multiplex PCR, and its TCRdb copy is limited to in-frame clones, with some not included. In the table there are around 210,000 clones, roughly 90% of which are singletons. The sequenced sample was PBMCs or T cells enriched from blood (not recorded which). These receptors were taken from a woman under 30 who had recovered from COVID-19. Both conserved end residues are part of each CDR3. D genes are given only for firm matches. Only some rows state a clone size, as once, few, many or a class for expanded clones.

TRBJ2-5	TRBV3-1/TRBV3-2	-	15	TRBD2	TGTGCCAGCAGCCAAGACGGGACTAGCGAAGAGACCCAGTACTTC	CASSQDGTSEETQYF
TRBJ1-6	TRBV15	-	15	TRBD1	TGTGCCACCAGCAGAGGGCAGGGGGCGGTTTCACCCCTCCACTTT	CATSRGQGAVSPLHF
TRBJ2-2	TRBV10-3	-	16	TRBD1	TGTGCCATCAGTGCCGGACAGGGAGGAAGCACCGGGGAGCTGTTTTTT	CAISAGQGGSTGELFF
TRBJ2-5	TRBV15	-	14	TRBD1	TGTGCCACCAGCACGGCAGGGGGCGCGGAGACCCAGTACTTC	CATSTAGGAETQYF
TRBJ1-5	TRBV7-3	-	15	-	TGTGCCAGCAGCTTCTTTGGGGAGGGCAATCAGCCCCAGCATTTT	CASSFFGEGNQPQHF
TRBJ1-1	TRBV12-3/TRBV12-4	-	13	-	TGTGCCAGCAGTTTAAGTCGGTACGGGGAAGCTTTCTTT	CASSLSRYGEAFF
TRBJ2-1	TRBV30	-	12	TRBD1	TGTGCCTGGACAGGGGGCAATAATGAGCAGTTCTTC	CAWTGGNNEQFF
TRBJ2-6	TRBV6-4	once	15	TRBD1	TGTGCCAGCAGAGAGGACAGGGCTGGGGCCAACGTCCTGACTTTC	CASREDRAGANVLTF
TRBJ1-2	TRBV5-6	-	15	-	TGTGCCAGCAGCTTGGGAGCAACCCGTAGCTATGGCTACACCTTC	CASSLGATRSYGYTF
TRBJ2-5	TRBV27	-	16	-	TGTGCCAGCAGTTTATCGATTCAAGGGGTCCGGGAGACCCAGTACTTC	CASSLSIQGVRETQYF
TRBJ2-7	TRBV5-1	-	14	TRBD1	TGCGCCAGCAGCTTGGGGCAGGGGGTCTACGAGCAGTACTTC	CASSLGQGVYEQYF
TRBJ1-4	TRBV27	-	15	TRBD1	TGTGCCAGCAGTCCAGGACAGGGGGCAAATGAAAAACTGTTTTTT	CASSPGQGANEKLFF
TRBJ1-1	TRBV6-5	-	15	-	TGTGCCAGCATTCGCTTAAAAGGGGACATCTCTGAAGCTTTCTTT	CASIRLKGDISEAFF
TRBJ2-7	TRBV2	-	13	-	TGTGCCAGCAGTGAAGGGGGGGGCCTCGAGCAGTACTTC	CASSEGGGLEQYF
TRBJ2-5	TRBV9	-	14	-	TGTGCCAGCAGCGTAGGCGACACGCAAGAGACCCAGTACTTC	CASSVGDTQETQYF
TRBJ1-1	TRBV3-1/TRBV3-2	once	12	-	TGTGCCAGCAGCCAAGGGACACTTGAAGCTTTCTTT	CASSQGTLEAFF
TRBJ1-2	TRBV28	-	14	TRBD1	TGTGCCAGCAGTTCGACAGGGATAATATATGGCTACACCTTC	CASSSTGIIYGYTF
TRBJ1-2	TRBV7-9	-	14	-	TGTGCCAGCAGCTTAGGCGGGGCAAACTATGGCTACACCTTC	CASSLGGANYGYTF
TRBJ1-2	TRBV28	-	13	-	TGTGCCAGCAGTTTTCTAAGTACCTATGGCTACACCTTC	CASSFLSTYGYTF
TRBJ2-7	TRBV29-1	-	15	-	TGCAGCGTTGAGGGCGACACAGCCCGATCCTACGAGCAGTACTTC	CSVEGDTARSYEQYF
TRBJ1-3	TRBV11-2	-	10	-	TGTGCCAGCAGCTTAACGGGGTCTGGGTTT	CASSLTGSGF
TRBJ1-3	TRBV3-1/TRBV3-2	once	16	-	TGTGCCAGCAGGGGACTAAGTGACTTCTCTGGAAACACCATATATTTT	CASRGLSDFSGNTIYF
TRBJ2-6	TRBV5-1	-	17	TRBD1	TGCGCCAGCAGCTTGATTCGACAGGGGTATGGGGCCAACGTCCTGACTTTC	CASSLIRQGYGANVLTF
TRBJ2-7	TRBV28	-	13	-	TGTGCCAGCAGGGACAACCGGAGCTACGAGCAGTACTTC	CASRDNRSYEQYF
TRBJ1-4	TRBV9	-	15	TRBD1	TGTGCCAGCAGCGTAGACAGGGGAGCTTTTGAAAAACTGTTTTTT	CASSVDRGAFEKLFF
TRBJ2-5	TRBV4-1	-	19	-	TGCGCCAGCAGCCAAGTTAGAGGTGGAGGGACGAGTTCTTTGGGGACCCAGTACTTC	CASSQVRGGGTSSLGTQYF
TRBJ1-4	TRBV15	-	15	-	TGTGCCACCAGCAGAGAGATACAGAGTAATGAAAAACTGTTTTTT	CATSREIQSNEKLFF
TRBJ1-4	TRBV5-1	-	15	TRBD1	TGCGCCAGCAGCGCCTCCGGGACAGGGGGAGAAAAACTGTTTTTT	CASSASGTGGEKLFF
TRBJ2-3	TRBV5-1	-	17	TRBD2	TGCGCCAGCAGCTTGGCGGTTAGCGGGGGGGCCCTGGATACGCAGTATTTT	CASSLAVSGGALDTQYF
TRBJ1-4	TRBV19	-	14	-	TGTGCCAGTAGTAAAAGAGGTTGGAATGAAAAACTGTTTTTT	CASSKRGWNEKLFF
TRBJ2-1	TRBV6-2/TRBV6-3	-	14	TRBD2	TGTGCCAGCAGTCTTGGGGGGGACTACAATGAGCAGTTCTTC	CASSLGGDYNEQFF
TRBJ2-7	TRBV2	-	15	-	TGTGCCAGCCATCCCGGGCAGGGCTTATCCTACGAGCAGTACTTC	CASHPGQGLSYEQYF
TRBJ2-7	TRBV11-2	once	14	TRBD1	TGTGCCAGCAGATTTCAGGGGGCGCGGTACGAGCAGTACTTC	CASRFQGARYEQYF
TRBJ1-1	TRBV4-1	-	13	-	TGCGCCAGCAGCCAAAGGGGGAACACTGAAGCTTTCTTT	CASSQRGNTEAFF
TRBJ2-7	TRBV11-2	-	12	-	TGTGCCAGCAGCTTAGAAGAGGTCGAGCAGTACTTC	CASSLEEVEQYF
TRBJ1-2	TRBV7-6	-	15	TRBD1	TGTGCCAGCAGCCCTAGGGGACAGGGGCGCTATGGCTACACCTTC	CASSPRGQGRYGYTF
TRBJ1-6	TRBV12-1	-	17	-	TGTGCCAGCAGCAACCGGGACAGGATCCCCTATAATTCACCCCTCCACTTT	CASSNRDRIPYNSPLHF
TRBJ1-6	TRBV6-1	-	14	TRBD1	TGTGCCAGCAGTGAAATAGGACAGGATTCACCCCTCCACTTT	CASSEIGQDSPLHF
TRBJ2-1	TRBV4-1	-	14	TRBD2	TGCGCCAGCAGCCACGGACCGGGAGGTAATGAGCAGTTCTTC	CASSHGPGGNEQFF
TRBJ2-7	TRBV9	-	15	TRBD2	TGTGCCAGCAGCGTAGGTAGCGGGGGGAGTGCCGAGCAGTACTTC	CASSVGSGGSAEQYF
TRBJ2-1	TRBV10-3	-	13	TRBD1	TGTGCCATCCACGGACAGGATTACAATGAGCAGTTCTTC	CAIHGQDYNEQFF
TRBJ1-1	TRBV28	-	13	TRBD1	TGTGCCAGCAGTTTGGGACAGGGCTCTGAAGCTTTCTTT	CASSLGQGSEAFF
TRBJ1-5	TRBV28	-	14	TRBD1	TGTGCCAGCAGCTACAGGGGTAGCAATCAGCCCCAGCATTTT	CASSYRGSNQPQHF
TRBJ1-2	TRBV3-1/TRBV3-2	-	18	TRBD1	TGTGCCAGCAGCCAGACCTTACGGATCTCGACAGGGAACTATGGCTACACCTTC	CASSQTLRISTGNYGYTF
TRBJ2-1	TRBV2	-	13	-	TGTGCCAGCAGTTTTAGGACAACCAATGAGCAGTTCTTC	CASSFRTTNEQFF
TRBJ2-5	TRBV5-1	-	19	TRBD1	TGCGCCAGCAGCTTGGGAGGGGGAAGACAGGGCGGATGGCAAGAGACCCAGTACTTC	CASSLGGGRQGGWQETQYF
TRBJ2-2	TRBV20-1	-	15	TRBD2	TGCAGTGCTAGTAATTGGGGAGGGGTCGCCGGGGAGCTGTTTTTT	CSASNWGGVAGELFF
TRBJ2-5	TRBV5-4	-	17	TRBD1	TGTGCCAGCAGCTTCTTCCCCCCCGGGACAGGGCAAGAGACCCAGTACTTC	CASSFFPPGTGQETQYF
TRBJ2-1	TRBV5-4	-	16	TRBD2	TGTGCCAGCAGCCCTGTATTACCGGGGGGATACAATGAGCAGTTCTTC	CASSPVLPGGYNEQFF
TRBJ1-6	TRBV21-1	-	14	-	TGTGCCAGCAGCAAAGGGGACGGGGGTTCACCCCTCCACTTT	CASSKGDGGSPLHF
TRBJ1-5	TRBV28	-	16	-	TGTGCCAGCAGTAGAGGGGAGGGATATAGCAATCAGCCCCAGCATTTT	CASSRGEGYSNQPQHF
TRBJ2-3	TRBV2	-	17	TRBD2	TGTGCCAGCAGTGATCGGGGGGGGCTACTGATCCCAGATACGCAGTATTTT	CASSDRGGLLIPDTQYF
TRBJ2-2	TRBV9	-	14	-	TGTGCCAGCAGGTTTGACGGGGGTACCGGGGAGCTGTTTTTT	CASRFDGGTGELFF
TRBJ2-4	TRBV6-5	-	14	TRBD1	TGTGCGGTGGAAGACAGGGCGGCCAAAAACATTCAGTACTTC	CAVEDRAAKNIQYF